This TCR beta chain was profiled in a study of response to subunit inactivated influenza vaccine (dated by TCRdb to the late 2010s). Concerning the study at large: The study used deep quantitative T cell receptor repertoire profiling to track responses to a trivalent subunit inactivated influenza vaccine. General study outcomes and caveats: The authors proposed that each seasonal influenza vaccination may bring in only a limited number of new T cells.

Measured from the cysteine to the phenylalanine, the CDR3 is 16 residues long. Just the 48-base CDR3 DNA is kept, in frame starting at base 1. Trimming leaves V shorter by 3 bases and J shorter by 6 bases, with the junction holding 14 bases beyond the gene matches. Looking up the germline V gene (reference sequence) yields CDR1 MNHEY and CDR2 SMNVEV. Concerning this clonotype: Its antigen is not yet known. No much larger clone is present one base from it, and per-base qualities are unavailable.

Libraries were prepared through RT-PCR. Sequencing used an Illumina HiSeq 2500. TCRdb trimmed the raw reads at Q25, called clones with MiXCR and kept productive beta chains. Each CDR3 protein appears once, grouped with its most common genes and DNA. The table for this sample lists about 310,000 distinct CDR3 sequences; 22% of them were counted only once. The ten largest account for under 13% of the sample. Rearrangement joined TRBV27 to TRBJ2-7; TRBD2 matches 7 bases in the middle. This TCR was recovered from a man in his fifties or sixties who received an inactivated influenza vaccine. Donor details come from another sample of the same person, matched by shared clones. Material: PBMCs from blood, obtained about 20 months after vaccination. The CDR3 is CASSFLGGGVTIEQYF. The DNA is as follows: TGTGCCAGCAGTTTCCTCGGGGGAGGGGTAACTATCGAGCAGTACTTC.